These 25 T cell receptor beta chains share one sample of origin, sequenced in a study of blood T cell repertoires in COVID-19. The repertoire was sequenced with immunoSEQ multiplex PCR; TCRdb's copy has only in-frame clones and lacks some. The sample gives roughly 130,000 clones, more than 75% of which show up once; roughly 3.7% is in the top ten. Sequences were obtained from peripheral blood. Source of these receptors: a man between 50 and 59 years old with active COVID-19.

This chain connects TRBV9 to TRBJ1-2; maybe TRBD1 (5 bases). V shed 4 bases and J shed 2 bases, with 12 bases lying between them. CDR1 is SGDLS, CDR2 YYNGEE, per germline. The CDR3 extends over 14 amino acids. The CDR3 DNA follows: TGTGCCAGCAGCCCCCAGGGTGACAACTATGGCTACACCTTC. Amino acid sequence: CASSPQGDNYGYTF.

J is TRBJ1-1 and V is TRBV7-9; D is undetermined. V was cut by 8 bases and J by 0 bases, with 16 bases left in between. This CDR3 spans 15 amino acids. Germline V gene sequence: CDR1 SEHNR, CDR2 FQNEAQ (reference sequence). CDR3 sequence reads: CASRFGEVMNTEAFF. CDR3 in DNA: TGTGCCAGCCGTTTCGGGGAGGTCATGAACACTGAAGCTTTCTTT.

This clone was recorded only once. CDR3 nucleotides: TGTGCCAGCAGTCGGGGTACGGTATACACTGAAGCTTTCTTT. It codes for CASSRGTVYTEAFF. The chain recombines TRBV28 with TRBJ1-1; D not certain. The germline V and J ends were trimmed by 5 bases and 3 bases, with 13 bases remaining between them. Germline CDR1 and CDR2: MDHEN and SYDVKM. CDR3 size: 14 residues.

The sample holds one count of this clone. The chain is built from TRBV6-4 and TRBJ2-3; 7 bases match TRBD1. There are 15 residues in the CDR3. Germline loops: CDR1 MRHNA, CDR2 SNTAGT. V was clipped by 2 bases and J by 5 bases; unmatched bases: 7. The CDR3 coding sequence is TGTGCCAGCAGTGACGGACCTGGGGACAGAGATACGCAGTATTTT. This codes for CASSDGPGDRDTQYF.

The V and J genes are TRBV12-5 and TRBJ2-1; D is unclear. Germline loops: CDR1 LGHNT, CDR2 FRNRAP. Trimming shortened V by 2 bases and J by 0 bases, and 14 bases separated the two germline ends. The CDR3 loop spans 17 amino acids. CDR3: CASGLSADWSSYNEQFF. The DNA of the CDR3 is TGTGCTAGTGGTTTGTCAGCCGACTGGAGCTCCTACAATGAGCAGTTCTTC.

This clone turned up a few times. This sequence joins TRBV27 and TRBJ1-1; D is unclear. The CDR3 is 14 residues long. V gave up 2 bases and J gave up 1 base, with 8 bases separating them. Germline assignment: CDR1 MNHEY and CDR2 SMNVEV (reference sequence). The CDR3 sequence: CASSLSGWNTEAFF. CDR3 nucleotides: TGTGCCAGCAGTTTAAGCGGGTGGAACACTGAAGCTTTCTTT.

The genes are TRBV28 and TRBJ2-7; 10 nucleotides agree with TRBD2. With 3 bases clipped from V and 2 bases from J, the junction kept 4 bases outside the gene matches. The germline V gene has CDR1 MDHEN and CDR2 SYDVKM. This CDR3 region has 15 residues. CDR3 region: CASSLAAGGTYEQYV. CDR3 DNA sequence: TGTGCCAGCAGTTTGGCAGCGGGAGGGACCTACGAGCAGTACGTC.

CDR3 sequence reads: CASSFSLTGGHNEQFF. CDR3 bases: TGTGCCAGCAGCTTTTCGCTGACAGGTGGCCACAATGAGCAGTTCTTC. The rearrangement links TRBV11-2 to TRBJ2-1; possibly TRBD1 for D (6 bases). The CDR3 has 16 residues. V was cut by 3 bases and J by 5 bases, with 17 bases left in between. In germline, CDR1 is SGHAT, CDR2 FQNNGV.

The chain joins TRBV23-1 to TRBJ1-1; tentatively, D is TRBD1 (6 bases). TRBV23-1 is flagged as an ORF with uncertain function. V lost 7 bases, J lost 5 bases, and 23 bases lay in between. CDR3 length: 16 residues. CDR3 sequence: CASTSQAPDSRTEAFF. CDR3 nucleotides: TGCGCCAGCACGTCTCAGGCCCCGGACAGCCGGACTGAAGCTTTCTTT.

V and J are TRBV5-6 and TRBJ2-5; TRBD1 matches 7 bases. The length of the CDR3 is 13 residues. The trim removed 4 bases at V and 7 bases at J, leaving 7 bases unmatched. Germline lookup yields CDR1 SGHDT and CDR2 YYEEEE. This CDR3 reads CASSRGQGVTQYF. CDR3 nucleotide sequence: TGTGCCAGCAGCCGCGGGCAGGGGGTGACCCAGTACTTC.

The gene calls are TRBV19 and TRBJ1-1; D gene unclear. Trimming removed 6 bases from V and 3 bases from J, with 17 bases in between. The CDR3 sequence is 15 residues long. Germline CDR1 reads LNHDA; CDR2 reads SQIVND (reference sequence). CDR3 DNA: TGTGCCAGTAGGGGAGGGTCCTTGACGGACACTGAAGCTTTCTTT. This gives the protein CASRGGSLTDTEAFF.

J is TRBJ2-7 and V is TRBV7-6; possible D gene TRBD2, 5 bases. The CDR3 runs to 15 residues. Germline CDR1 reads SGHVS; CDR2 reads FNYEAQ. V lost 2 bases to trimming and J lost 3 bases, with 14 bases between them. The CDR3 nucleotides read TGTGCCAGCAGCTTATTCGGGGATAGGTACTACGAGCAGTACTTC. As protein: CASSLFGDRYYEQYF.

A word on this clone: The sample has other DNA sequences that encode this CDR3 too. The chain is built from TRBV5-6 and TRBJ1-6; weak D call: TRBD1 (5 bases). This CDR3 contains 15 residues. Germline CDR1 SGHDT, CDR2 YYEEEE. The V and J ends lost 0 bases and 7 bases respectively, with 11 bases between them. The CDR3 region is CASSLVQGGNSPLHF. CDR3 coding DNA: TGTGCCAGCAGCTTGGTTCAGGGAGGGAATTCACCCCTCCACTTT. The full variable domain, with the rest looked up from reference TRBV5-6 and TRBJ1-6, is DAGVTQSPTHLIKTRGQQVTLRCSPKSGHDTVSWYQQALGQGPQFIFQYYEEEERQRGNFPDRFSGHQFPNYSSELNVNALLLGDSALYLCASSLVQGGNSPLHFGNGTRLTVT.

The rearrangement joins TRBV3-1 (or the pseudogene TRBV3-2) to TRBJ2-7; 11 nucleotides align to TRBD1. The CDR3 totals 14 residues. Germline lookup yields CDR1 LGHDT and CDR2 YNNKEL (reference sequence). Trimming removed 6 bases from V and 5 bases from J; junction bases left unmatched: 6. The CDR3 DNA reads as TGTGCCAGCAGGCCAGGACAGGGGGCCCACGAGCAGTACTTC. It yields the protein CASRPGQGAHEQYF.

The CDR3 DNA reads TGCGCCAGCAGCCAAGACAGGACATATCAAGAGACCCAGTACTTC. As protein: CASSQDRTYQETQYF. The chain recombines TRBV4-1 with TRBJ2-5, with D possibly matching TRBD1 (5 bases). Germline lookup yields CDR1 MGHRA and CDR2 YSYEKL. CDR3 size: 15 residues. Trimming removed 0 bases from V and 2 bases from J, with 10 bases in between.

The CDR3 DNA follows: TGCGCCAGCAGACCTCCCCGGGACAGGGTGTCCTCGGCCAAAAACATTCAGTACTTC. Its protein product is CASRPPRDRVSSAKNIQYF. The V gene is TRBV5-1, the J gene TRBJ2-4, with 9 bases fitting TRBD1. V trimming: 5 bases; J trimming: 1 base; junction bases outside the gene matches: 16. CDR1 SGHRS and CDR2 YFSETQ come from the germline V gene. This CDR3 is built from 19 residues.

This chain joins TRBV10-3 and TRBJ1-1; 9 positions match TRBD1. The CDR3 length is 15 residues. Germline lookup yields CDR1 ENHRY and CDR2 SYGVKD. The junction had 4 bases not matched to a gene; V was cut back by 4 bases and J by 1 base. CDR3 DNA: TGTGCCATCAGTGCGACAGGGGGGGGGAACACTGAAGCTTTCTTT. It specifies CAISATGGGNTEAFF.

The chain employs TRBV3-1 (or the pseudogene TRBV3-2) and TRBJ1-1; no definite D call. The germline CDR1 and CDR2 sequences are LGHDT and YNNKEL (reference sequence). This CDR3 is built from 14 residues. V was trimmed by 1 base and J by 1 base, leaving 7 bases between them. CDR3 in DNA: TGTGCCAGCAGCCAAGTACTGTCGAACACTGAAGCTTTCTTT. Amino acids: CASSQVLSNTEAFF.

The rearrangement links TRBV19 to TRBJ2-1; 8 bases line up with TRBD2. This CDR3 has 15 amino acids. V was pared by 6 bases and J by 9 bases, with 13 bases of the junction left unmatched. The V gene's germline CDR1 is LNHDA and CDR2 SQIVND (reference sequence). CDR3 DNA sequence: TGTGCCAGTAGACCCCTGAGCGGGGGCGAGGGTGAGCAGTTCTTC. Amino acids: CASRPLSGGEGEQFF.

V is TRBV5-8 and J is TRBJ2-7, with 10 positions matching TRBD1. The germline CDR1 and CDR2 sequences are SGHTS and YDEGEE. Trimming took 4 bases from V and 3 from J; bases not matched to a gene: 10. The CDR3 runs 16 residues. CDR3 amino acids: CASSRGQGRVNYEQYF. Here the CDR3 DNA reads TGTGCCAGCAGCAGGGGACAGGGGCGGGTGAACTACGAGCAGTACTTC.

The V call is TRBV5-1, the J call TRBJ2-1; 9 positions match TRBD2. Losses at the gene ends were 5 bases for V and 8 bases for J; bases not matched to a gene: 14. The CDR3 has 16 residues. Germline V CDR1 and CDR2: SGHRS, YFSETQ. Here the CDR3 DNA reads TGCGCCAGCAGAGATATCCTTAGCGGGAGCATCGATGAGCAGTTCTTC. This sequence encodes CASRDILSGSIDEQFF.

V and J are TRBV19 and TRBJ1-2, with TRBD1 matching over 9 bases. Germline V lookup: CDR1 LNHDA, CDR2 SQIVND (reference sequence). The CDR3 covers 13 residues. V gave up 7 bases and J gave up 8 bases; unmatched junction bases: 8. The chain's CDR3 is CASMGDRALGYTF. The CDR3 nucleotides are TGTGCCAGTATGGGGGACAGGGCCTTAGGCTACACCTTC.

V and J are TRBV19 and TRBJ1-5, with D hard to call. Germline loops: CDR1 LNHDA, CDR2 SQIVND (reference sequence). The CDR3 has 13 amino acids. V lost 7 bases and J lost 5, with 12 bases in between. The CDR3 DNA reads as TGTGCCAGTACCCTCCGTGGGCATCAGCCCCAGCATTTT. This translates into CASTLRGHQPQHF.

The chain is built from TRBV4-1 and TRBJ2-1; 10 bases are a match to TRBD2. V gave up 4 bases and J gave up 5 bases; unmatched junction bases: 5. CDR1 and CDR2 (germline): MGHRA, YSYEKL. The CDR3 has 15 residues. As DNA, the CDR3 is TGCGCCAGCAGCCGCTCAGCGGGGGGGCACAATGAGCAGTTCTTC. Residues: CASSRSAGGHNEQFF.

The chain joins TRBV28 to TRBJ1-2, with 9 bases lining up with TRBD1. V lost 5 bases to trimming and J lost 2 bases; unmatched junction nucleotides: 6. Germline values: CDR1 MDHEN, CDR2 SYDVKM. The CDR3 runs to 15 residues. The DNA of the CDR3 is TGTGCCAGCAGTACGACCGGGACAGGGAACTATGGCTACACCTTC. This translates into CASSTTGTGNYGYTF.